This TCR beta chain was found in a study of T cell changes during pregnancy in multiple sclerosis. Trimming took 7 bases from V and 0 from J, leaving 11 bases between them. The CDR3 totals 13 residues. Germline V gene lookup returns CDR1 SQVTM and CDR2 ANQGSEA. TCRdb's copy holds only in-frame clones and misses some; the assay was immunoSEQ multiplex PCR. The repertoire holds 57,000 or so clones, with nearly 90% as singletons. The V call is TRBV29-1, the J call TRBJ2-3; a possible D gene is TRBD2 (5 bases). Sequencing used peripheral blood, obtained in the first trimester of pregnancy. The TCR comes from a female donor with multiple sclerosis, enrolled in a pregnancy study. CDR3 sequence reads: CSGDGGSTDTQYF. For the CDR3, the DNA is TGCAGCGGAGACGGAGGAAGCACAGATACGCAGTATTTT.